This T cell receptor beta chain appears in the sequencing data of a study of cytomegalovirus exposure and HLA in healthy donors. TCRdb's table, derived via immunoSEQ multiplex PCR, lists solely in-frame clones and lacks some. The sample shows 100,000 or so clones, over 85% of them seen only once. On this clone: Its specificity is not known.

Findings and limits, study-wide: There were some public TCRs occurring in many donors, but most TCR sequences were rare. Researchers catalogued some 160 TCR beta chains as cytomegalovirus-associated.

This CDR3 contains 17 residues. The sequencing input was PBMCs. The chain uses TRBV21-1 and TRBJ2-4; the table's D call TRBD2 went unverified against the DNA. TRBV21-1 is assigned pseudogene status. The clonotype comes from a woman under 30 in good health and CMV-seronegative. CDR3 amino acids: CASSKGPPGLAKNIQYF. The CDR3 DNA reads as TGTGCCAGCAGCAAAGGACCCCCTGGACTAGCCAAAAACATTCAGTACTTC.